A single sample gave rise to the 30 T cell receptor beta chains below, sequenced in a study of blood T cell repertoires in COVID-19. The repertoire was sequenced with immunoSEQ multiplex PCR; TCRdb's copy has only in-frame clones and lacks some. The sample includes about 480,000 clones, more than 85% of them seen just once. What was sequenced was PBMCs or T cells enriched from blood (not recorded which). Every receptor here comes from a woman aged 60-75 years who had recovered from COVID-19.

The chain joins TRBV6-1 to TRBJ2-1, with 7 bases matching TRBD1. The CDR3 extends over 15 amino acids. After removal of 2 bases from V and 6 bases from J, the junction contained 7 bases not matched to a gene. Per the germline V gene, CDR1 is MNHNS and CDR2 is SASEGT. CDR3 nucleotides: TGTGCCAGCAGTGAACAGAGGGGGCCCACCAATGAGCAGTTCTTC. It yields the protein CASSEQRGPTNEQFF.

This clone came up once. The V call is TRBV18, the J call TRBJ2-3; tentative D call: TRBD1 (6 bases). CDR3 size: 12 residues. V was trimmed by 4 bases and J by 5 bases, leaving 7 bases between them. Germline V gene lookup returns CDR1 KGHSH and CDR2 LQKENI. The CDR3 loop is CASSRGRDTQYF. CDR3 DNA: TGTGCCAGCTCACGGGGGCGAGATACGCAGTATTTT.

The chain has TRBV6-5 and TRBJ1-1, with no clear D. The CDR3 is 12 amino acids. CDR1 and CDR2 (germline): MNHEY, SVGAGI. V lost 5 bases, J lost 0 bases, and 4 bases lay in between. CDR3 amino acids: CASSQMNTEAFF. CDR3 bases: TGTGCCAGCAGTCAGATGAACACTGAAGCTTTCTTT.

DNA of the CDR3: TGTGCCAGCAGTTACTCGATAGACCTAGGAGTCGGGGAGCTGTTTTTT. Its translation is CASSYSIDLGVGELFF. The chain is built from TRBV6-5 and TRBJ2-2; no clear D gene. This CDR3 has 16 amino acids. V lost 0 bases, J lost 7 bases, and 15 bases lay in between. Germline CDR1 MNHEY, CDR2 SVGAGI.

This chain links TRBV5-4 with TRBJ2-7; TRBD2 matches at 7 bases. This CDR3 is 15 amino acids long. Germline V gene data show CDR1 as SGHNT and CDR2 as YYREEE (reference sequence). With V trimmed by 5 bases and J by 0 bases, 8 bases remained unmatched. CDR3 sequence reads: CASRKSGESSYEQYV. CDR3 sequence (DNA): TGTGCCAGCAGAAAGAGCGGGGAGTCCTCCTACGAGCAGTACGTC.

The chain couples TRBV2 to TRBJ1-6; D perhaps matches TRBD1 (5 bases). Looked up from germline, CDR1 is SNHLY and CDR2 is FYNNEI. Trimming left V 6 bases short and J 0 bases short, with 9 bases between. CDR3 size: 15 residues. The CDR3 loop is CASRGGGSYNSPLHF. The CDR3 region has the DNA TGTGCCAGCAGGGGCGGGGGCTCCTATAATTCACCCCTCCACTTT.

The DNA for the CDR3 is TGTGCCACCAGTGACGCGGCCAAAAACATTCAGTACTTC. Protein product: CATSDAAKNIQYF. The rearrangement joins TRBV24-1 to TRBJ2-4; D gene unclear. This CDR3 has 13 residues. Trimming took off 4 bases at V and 1 base at J, with 4 bases between the two ends. The V gene's germline CDR1 is KGHDR and CDR2 SFDVKD.

V gene TRBV11-2 combines with J gene TRBJ1-5; perhaps TRBD1 as D (6 bases). In germline, CDR1 is SGHAT, CDR2 FQNNGV. This CDR3 spans 13 amino acids. V lost 1 base and J 6 bases, leaving 7 bases between the germline ends. The CDR3 is CASSLAGAQPQHF. CDR3 sequence (DNA): TGTGCCAGCAGCTTAGCAGGGGCTCAGCCCCAGCATTTT.

In nucleotides, the CDR3 is TGTGCCAGCAGCTTGGGCCGGTTGGGGGCTCAGAGCTCCTATAATTCACCCCTCCACTTT. Protein: CASSLGRLGAQSSYNSPLHF. This rearrangement joins TRBV5-4 to TRBJ1-6, with D possibly being TRBD1 (6 bases). Trimming took off 0 bases at V and 0 bases at J, with 19 bases between the two ends. Per the germline V gene, CDR1 is SGHNT and CDR2 is YYREEE (reference sequence). The CDR3 length is 20 residues. Using reference TRBV5-4 and TRBJ1-6 for the parts outside the CDR3, the full variable domain is ETGVTQSPTHLIKTRGQQVTLRCSSQSGHNTVSWYQQALGQGPQFIFQYYREEENGRGNFPPRFSGLQFPNYSSELNVNALELDDSALYLCASSLGRLGAQSSYNSPLHFGNGTRLTVT.

This clone was seen once. This rearrangement joins TRBV6-1 to TRBJ2-7; 7 positions agree with TRBD2. This CDR3 is built from 17 residues. Germline CDR1 MNHNS, CDR2 SASEGT. V dropped 2 bases and J dropped 0; count of bases not matched to a gene: 10. The chain's CDR3 is CASSEWEGTRSSYEQYF. The CDR3 DNA sequence: TGTGCCAGCAGTGAATGGGAGGGGACCAGGAGCTCCTACGAGCAGTACTTC.

The genes are TRBV7-6 and TRBJ1-1; D is possibly TRBD1 (6 bases). V lost 1 base to trimming and J lost 7 bases, with 10 bases between them. Looked up from germline, CDR1 is SGHVS and CDR2 is FNYEAQ. The CDR3 is 13 amino acids. The chain's CDR3 is CASSLETGLEAFF. CDR3 nucleotides: TGTGCCAGCAGCTTAGAAACAGGGCTTGAAGCTTTCTTT. The full variable domain, with the rest looked up from reference TRBV7-6 and TRBJ1-1, is GAGVSQSPRYKVTKRGQDVALRCDPISGHVSLYWYRQALGQGPEFLTYFNYEAQQDKSGLPNDRFSAERPEGSISTLTIQRTEQRDSAMYRCASSLETGLEAFFGQGTRLTVV.

The DNA of the CDR3 is TGTGCCAGTAGGTTGACGTCGGGACAGGGTGCCTACGAGCAGTACTTC. Its protein is CASRLTSGQGAYEQYF. J is TRBJ2-7 and V is TRBV19; 9 bases match TRBD1. CDR3 length: 16 amino acids. Trimming took 6 bases from V and 2 from J; bases not matched to a gene: 11. CDR1 is LNHDA and CDR2 is SQIVND in the germline V gene (reference sequence).

The V and J genes are TRBV11-2 and TRBJ1-1; D possibly corresponds to TRBD1 (6 bases). The germline V and J ends were trimmed by 4 bases and 5 bases, with 11 bases remaining between them. This CDR3 contains 13 residues. CDR1 and CDR2 (germline): SGHAT, FQNNGV. The CDR3 region is CASSWGRPTEAFF. The DNA of the CDR3 is TGTGCCAGCAGCTGGGGGCGACCAACTGAAGCTTTCTTT. Using reference TRBV11-2 and TRBJ1-1 for the parts outside the CDR3, the full variable domain is EAGVAQSPRYKIIEKRQSVAFWCNPISGHATLYWYQQILGQGPKLLIQFQNNGVVDDSQLPKDRFSAERLKGVDSTLKIQPAKLEDSAVYLCASSWGRPTEAFFGQGTRLTVV.

This chain connects TRBV28 to TRBJ2-6, with D perhaps matching TRBD1 (6 bases). Germline CDR1 and CDR2: MDHEN and SYDVKM. The ends were cut back, 5 bases at V and 2 bases at J, with 7 bases in the middle. The CDR3 extends over 14 amino acids. CDR3: CASSPGAGANVLTF. DNA for the CDR3: TGTGCCAGCAGTCCAGGGGCTGGGGCCAACGTCCTGACTTTC.

The chain is built from TRBV27 and TRBJ1-2, with D perhaps TRBD1 (5 bases). The CDR3 runs to 13 residues. CDR1 and CDR2 (germline): MNHEY, SMNVEV (reference sequence). V lost 9 bases and J lost 8, with 19 bases in between. CDR3 DNA sequence: TGTGCCAGTCGGGGGTCCGCGCTGGGGGGCTACACCTTC. Its protein is CASRGSALGGYTF.

The rearrangement joins TRBV18 to TRBJ1-2; possibly TRBD1 for D (6 bases). Trimming left V 3 bases short and J 10 bases short, with 21 bases between. CDR1 is KGHSH and CDR2 is LQKENI in the germline V gene. The CDR3 runs to 15 residues. The CDR3 sequence: CASSPAGVTTNAYTF. The CDR3 DNA reads as TGTGCCAGCTCACCTGCAGGGGTAACCACCAATGCCTACACCTTC.

The V gene is TRBV2, the J gene TRBJ2-4; 8 bases match TRBD1. V was pared by 6 bases and J by 2 bases, with 9 bases of the junction left unmatched. Germline V gene sequence: CDR1 SNHLY, CDR2 FYNNEI. This CDR3 spans 16 amino acids. CDR3 sequence (DNA): TGTGCCAGCAGCGCGGACAGGGCTCTGACCAAAAACATTCAGTACTTC. The encoded protein is CASSADRALTKNIQYF.

V usage is TRBV19 and J usage is TRBJ2-5; TRBD1 agrees at 7 bases. With 3 bases clipped from V and 6 bases from J, the junction kept 19 bases outside the gene matches. Germline V gives CDR1 LNHDA, CDR2 SQIVND (reference sequence). The CDR3 extends over 18 amino acids. CDR3 loop: CASSIGGQERRMAKTQYF. The DNA for the CDR3 is TGTGCCAGTAGTATTGGAGGACAGGAGAGGAGGATGGCAAAGACCCAGTACTTC.

The J gene is TRBJ1-2, the V gene TRBV6-5; 11 bases align to TRBD1. CDR1 and CDR2 from the germline V gene are MNHEY and SVGAGI. The ends lost 2 bases at V and 7 bases at J; junction bases unmatched: 6. This CDR3 is 15 amino acids long. In nucleotides, the CDR3 is TGTGCCAGCAGTTACAGCGGACAGGGGGCTGTTGGCTACACCTTC. Translating gives CASSYSGQGAVGYTF.

V is TRBV18 and J is TRBJ2-3, with 8 bases aligning to TRBD2. CDR1 and CDR2 from the germline V gene are KGHSH and LQKENI. Germline trimming cut 6 bases from V and 1 base from J; bases unmatched to any gene: 6. This CDR3 comprises 15 residues. The CDR3 region is CASSLTSGRTDTQYF. The CDR3 DNA follows: TGTGCCAGCTCCCTAACTAGCGGCCGCACAGATACGCAGTATTTT.

There are a few counts of this clone. The chain joins TRBV11-3 to TRBJ1-1; TRBD1 might be the D (5 bases). Germline values: CDR1 SGHNT, CDR2 YENEEA. Trimming cost V 4 bases and J 0 bases, with 15 bases left between them. The CDR3 is 16 amino acids. The CDR3 sequence is CASSSTGVYMNTEAFF. CDR3 DNA: TGTGCCAGCAGCTCTACAGGAGTCTATATGAACACTGAAGCTTTCTTT.

The chain combines TRBV7-2 with TRBJ1-6; possible D gene TRBD1, 5 bases. Trimming cost V 0 bases and J 10 bases, with 13 bases left between them. Germline-derived CDR1 and CDR2 are SGHTA and FQGNSA. The CDR3 consists of 15 residues. DNA of the CDR3: TGTGCCAGCAGCTTAGCGGGGGGGTTACGATCACCCCTCCACTTT. Translated, it gives CASSLAGGLRSPLHF. Supplemented by reference TRBV7-2 and TRBJ1-6, the full variable domain reads GAGVSQSPSNKVTEKGKDVELRCDPISGHTALYWYRQSLGQGLEFLIYFQGNSAPDKSGLPSDRFSAERTGGSVSTLTIQRTQQEDSAVYLCASSLAGGLRSPLHFGNGTRLTVT.

The chain combines TRBV19 with TRBJ1-1; 7 bases agree with TRBD1. The CDR3 spans 14 residues. Losses at the gene ends were 4 bases for V and 4 bases for J; bases not matched to a gene: 6. In germline, CDR1 is LNHDA, CDR2 SQIVND (reference sequence). The CDR3 loop reads CASSRAGGITEAFF. For the CDR3, the DNA is TGTGCCAGTAGTAGGGCAGGGGGGATCACTGAAGCTTTCTTT.

The chain carries TRBV6-5 and TRBJ2-5, with TRBD2 matching over 11 bases. The CDR3 loop spans 15 amino acids. V lost 8 bases to trimming and J lost 5 bases; unmatched junction nucleotides: 10. The germline V gene encodes CDR1 MNHEY and CDR2 SVGAGI. The CDR3 protein is CASDAGTSGWETQYF. The CDR3 DNA reads as TGTGCCAGCGATGCCGGGACTAGCGGTTGGGAGACCCAGTACTTC.

The chain uses TRBV4-1 and TRBJ2-2; 10 positions match TRBD1. This CDR3 spans 17 amino acids. The germline V gene encodes CDR1 MGHRA and CDR2 YSYEKL. V lost 4 bases, J lost 7 bases, and 12 bases stayed unmatched. As DNA, the CDR3 is TGCGCCAGCAGCCGGTCCGGGACAGGGGTAAAAGGCGGGGAGCTGTTTTTT. Its protein is CASSRSGTGVKGGELFF.

This chain connects TRBV19 to TRBJ1-2, with D possibly matching TRBD1 (5 bases). The V and J ends lost 10 bases and 3 bases respectively, with 18 bases between them. This CDR3 has 14 amino acids. Germline CDR1 is LNHDA and CDR2 is SQIVND (reference sequence). This CDR3 is CATTDQGQDYGYTF. The CDR3 bases are TGTGCCACCACAGACCAGGGTCAGGACTATGGCTACACCTTC. The complete variable domain, with remaining parts taken from reference TRBV19 and TRBJ1-2, reads DGGITQSPKYLFRKEGQNVTLSCEQNLNHDAMYWYRQDPGQGLRLIYYSQIVNDFQKGDIAEGYSVSREKKESFPLTVTSAQKNPTAFYLCATTDQGQDYGYTFGSGTRLTVV.

The V call is TRBV5-1, the J call TRBJ1-6; 9 positions agree with TRBD1. The CDR3 sequence is 15 residues long. The junction had 2 bases not matched to a gene; V was cut back by 3 bases and J by 4 bases. Germline values: CDR1 SGHRS, CDR2 YFSETQ. The DNA for the CDR3 is TGCGCCAGCAGCTGGGGACAGGGATATAATTCACCCCTCCACTTT. Translating gives CASSWGQGYNSPLHF.

The V call is TRBV5-4, the J call TRBJ1-2; 7 bases map to TRBD1. The germline V gene encodes CDR1 SGHNT and CDR2 YYREEE (reference sequence). V gave up 0 bases and J gave up 3 bases; unmatched junction bases: 2. The CDR3 runs 14 residues. In nucleotides, the CDR3 is TGTGCCAGCAGCTTGGACGGGACAGACTATGGCTACACCTTC. As protein: CASSLDGTDYGYTF. The whole variable domain, filled in from reference TRBV5-4 and TRBJ1-2, reads ETGVTQSPTHLIKTRGQQVTLRCSSQSGHNTVSWYQQALGQGPQFIFQYYREEENGRGNFPPRFSGLQFPNYSSELNVNALELDDSALYLCASSLDGTDYGYTFGSGTRLTVV.

This rearrangement joins TRBV24-1 to TRBJ2-3; a weak D match, TRBD2 (6 bases). Germline values: CDR1 KGHDR, CDR2 SFDVKD. V was cut by 1 base and J by 2 bases, with 9 bases left in between. CDR3 length: 15 residues. The CDR3 DNA follows: TGTGCCACCAGTGATTTCGGGGGTTCCACAGATACGCAGTATTTT. Residues: CATSDFGGSTDTQYF.

V and J are TRBV18 and TRBJ2-6; 7 bases align to TRBD1. The CDR3 consists of 17 residues. Per germline, CDR1 KGHSH and CDR2 LQKENI. The V gene end was trimmed by 4 bases and the J gene end by 4 bases; junction bases not matched to a gene: 10. Here the CDR3 DNA reads TGTGCCAGCTCACGGGAACAGGGGCGGATCGGGGCCAACGTCCTGACTTTC. Translation gives CASSREQGRIGANVLTF. The entire variable domain, with the rest obtained from reference TRBV18 and TRBJ2-6, is as follows: NAGVMQNPRHLVRRRGQEARLRCSPMKGHSHVYWYRQLPEEGLKFMVYLQKENIIDESGMPKERFSAEFPKEGPSILRIQQVVRGDSAAYFCASSREQGRIGANVLTFGAGSRLTVL.